This T cell receptor (beta chain) emerged from a study of neurological immune-mediated disorders. The table lists this clonotype with many counts. Via MiXCR, TCRdb re-called the 5' RACE reads, giving one row per CDR3 protein. The sample records about 50,000 distinct CDR3 sequences, 10% being singletons. Germline trimming cut 1 base from V and 6 bases from J; bases unmatched to any gene: 3. CDR3 length: 14 amino acids. Germline-derived CDR1 and CDR2 are DFQATT and SNEGSKA (reference sequence). This clonotype was obtained from a woman in her thirties or forties with HTLV-1-associated myelopathy (HAM/TSP). Sequenced: PBMCs. This chain joins TRBV20-1 and TRBJ1-4; 9 nucleotides agree with TRBD1. As DNA, the CDR3 is TGCAGTGCTAGAGCGACAGGGGGGTATGAAAAACTGTTTTTT. This codes for CSARATGGYEKLFF.